This entry lists 27 T cell receptor beta chains sequenced from one sample in a study of blood T cell repertoires in COVID-19. Here immunoSEQ multiplex PCR was the method, and the copy in TCRdb shows in-frame clones only, minus some. The sample consists of more than 150,000 clones, about 80% of them appearing once. The source material was peripheral blood. The origin of the receptors is a human donor in a cohort sampled during active COVID-19.

The chain has TRBV9 and TRBJ1-2; D is uncertain. The CDR3 has 15 residues. Germline CDR1 is SGDLS and CDR2 is YYNGEE. Trimming cost V 0 bases and J 3 bases, with 12 bases left between them. CDR3 protein: CASSVEDGGDYGYTF. CDR3 DNA: TGTGCCAGCAGCGTAGAGGACGGAGGAGACTATGGCTACACCTTC. Full variable domain (rest looked up from reference TRBV9 and TRBJ1-2): DSGVTQTPKHLITATGQRVTLRCSPRSGDLSVYWYQQSLDQGLQFLIQYYNGEERAKGNILERFSAQQFPDLHSELNLSSLELGDSALYFCASSVEDGGDYGYTFGSGTRLTVV.

The V and J genes are TRBV29-1 and TRBJ2-7, with D possibly TRBD2 on 7 matching bases. The CDR3 contains 14 residues. The V and J ends lost 1 base and 9 bases respectively, with 19 bases between them. From germline, CDR1 is SQVTM and CDR2 ANQGSEA. CDR3 nucleotide sequence: TGCAGCGTTGAAGGGCAGGGGCCCGGGGGGCGGCAGTACTTC. Amino acid sequence: CSVEGQGPGGRQYF.

This chain uses TRBV9 with TRBJ2-2; TRBD1 aligns across 11 bases. CDR1 is SGDLS, CDR2 YYNGEE, per germline. The CDR3 spans 16 residues. Trimming removed 0 bases from V and 7 bases from J; junction bases left unmatched: 5. The DNA of the CDR3 is TGTGCCAGCAGCGTAGAGGACAGGGGGCGCCTCGGGGAGCTGTTTTTT. Its protein product is CASSVEDRGRLGELFF. The whole variable domain, remainder taken from reference TRBV9 and TRBJ2-2, is DSGVTQTPKHLITATGQRVTLRCSPRSGDLSVYWYQQSLDQGLQFLIQYYNGEERAKGNILERFSAQQFPDLHSELNLSSLELGDSALYFCASSVEDRGRLGELFFGEGSRLTVL.

The chain recombines TRBV5-1 with TRBJ2-7, with 9 bases identical to TRBD1. V lost 2 bases, J lost 3 bases, and 6 bases stayed unmatched. The CDR3 sequence is 15 residues long. Germline V gene data show CDR1 as SGHRS and CDR2 as YFSETQ. CDR3 coding DNA: TGCGCCAGCAGCTTTGGGGACAGGGTTAACTACGAGCAGTACTTC. Translation: CASSFGDRVNYEQYF.

The chain's CDR3 is CAWILGGIEAFF. The DNA of the CDR3 is TGTGCCTGGATCCTCGGGGGAATTGAAGCTTTCTTT. The chain has TRBV30 and TRBJ1-1; TRBD1 is a possible D gene (5 bases). The germline CDR1 and CDR2 sequences are GTSNPN and SVGIG (reference sequence). This CDR3 has 12 amino acids. V lost 4 bases, J lost 7 bases, and 13 bases lay in between.

A single count supports this clone. The rearrangement joins TRBV6-5 to TRBJ2-5, with 7 nucleotides matching TRBD1. This CDR3 region has 14 residues. In germline, CDR1 is MNHEY, CDR2 SVGAGI. With 6 bases clipped from V and 3 bases from J, the junction kept 7 bases outside the gene matches. The CDR3 is CASRHRGSKETQYF. CDR3 bases: TGTGCCAGCAGGCACAGGGGCTCCAAAGAGACCCAGTACTTC.

A single count supports this clone. The V and J genes are TRBV5-5 and TRBJ2-2; 8 bases line up with TRBD1. This CDR3 has 16 residues. V lost 2 bases to trimming and J lost 2 bases; unmatched junction nucleotides: 5. Germline V gives CDR1 SGHKS, CDR2 YYEKEE (reference sequence). The CDR3 sequence is CASSLRTGSNTGELFF. In nucleotides, the CDR3 is TGTGCCAGCAGCTTAAGGACAGGGTCCAACACCGGGGAGCTGTTTTTT.

V and J are TRBV5-6 and TRBJ2-3; the D is unclear. V gave up 4 bases and J gave up 6 bases, with 9 bases separating them. Germline loops: CDR1 SGHDT, CDR2 YYEEEE. This CDR3 contains 12 residues. The CDR3 nucleotides read TGTGCCAGCAGCCCACAAGCGGATACGCAGTATTTT. This sequence encodes CASSPQADTQYF.

The genes are TRBV7-6 and TRBJ2-1, with 7 bases that match TRBD2. The CDR3 extends over 14 amino acids. Germline V lookup: CDR1 SGHVS, CDR2 FNYEAQ. V lost 1 base and J lost 8; bases outside the gene matches: 5. CDR3 in amino acids: CASSLGGGVDEQFF. In nucleotides, the CDR3 is TGTGCCAGCAGCTTAGGGGGAGGGGTTGATGAGCAGTTCTTC.

This clone was detected a few times. V and J are TRBV4-1 and TRBJ1-1; 7 bases agree with TRBD1. J lost 6 bases, V lost 0 bases, and 4 bases had no gene match. The CDR3 loop spans 14 amino acids. Per the germline V gene, CDR1 is MGHRA and CDR2 is YSYEKL. The CDR3 DNA reads TGCGCCAGCAGCCAAGAGGGACAGCACCCTGAAGCTTTCTTT. Its protein product is CASSQEGQHPEAFF.

The chain employs TRBV5-1 and TRBJ1-3; D not resolved. Germline V gene data show CDR1 as SGHRS and CDR2 as YFSETQ. V was pared by 4 bases and J by 4 bases, with 15 bases between. This CDR3 has 15 residues. CDR3 sequence (DNA): TGCGCCAGCAGCCCACTCCCGGGAGTCGGAAACACCATATATTTT. Translating gives CASSPLPGVGNTIYF. Based on the CDR3 plus reference TRBV5-1 and TRBJ1-3, the full variable domain is KAGVTQTPRYLIKTRGQQVTLSCSPISGHRSVSWYQQTPGQGLQFLFEYFSETQRNKGNFPGRFSGRQFSNSRSEMNVSTLELGDSALYLCASSPLPGVGNTIYFGEGSWLTVV.

This sequence joins TRBV3-1 (or the pseudogene TRBV3-2) and TRBJ1-4; D remains ambiguous. This CDR3 is built from 14 residues. V dropped 4 bases and J dropped 9 bases, with 15 bases sitting between them. CDR1 and CDR2 (germline): LGHDT, YNNKEL (reference sequence). The CDR3 spells CASSPDMNWKKLFF. In DNA, the CDR3 is TGTGCCAGCAGCCCTGACATGAACTGGAAAAAACTGTTTTTT.

The chain couples TRBV5-1 to TRBJ2-5; 8 nucleotides match TRBD2. Trimming at V came to 5 bases and at J to 1 base, leaving 4 bases not matched to a gene. Germline values: CDR1 SGHRS, CDR2 YFSETQ. The CDR3 extends over 14 amino acids. CDR3 protein: CASRRLASQETQYF. Written as DNA, the CDR3 is TGCGCCAGCAGACGACTAGCGTCCCAAGAGACCCAGTACTTC.

The J gene is TRBJ2-1, the V gene TRBV13, with D possibly being TRBD2 (7 bases). The CDR3 sequence is 16 residues long. Trimming left V 5 bases short and J 2 bases short, with 16 bases between. Germline CDR1 and CDR2: PRHDT and FYEKMQ (reference sequence). In DNA form, the CDR3 reads TGTGCCAGCAGCCCTCGGGCGGGGGACACCTACAATGAGCAGTTCTTC. This encodes CASSPRAGDTYNEQFF.

This chain links TRBV7-2 with TRBJ2-7; tentative D call: TRBD2 (5 bases). V dropped 1 base and J dropped 2 bases, with 9 bases sitting between them. Germline loops: CDR1 SGHTA, CDR2 FQGNSA. This CDR3 is built from 14 residues. CDR3 nucleotide sequence: TGTGCCAGCAGCTTAGGACCGCGGGCCTACGAGCAGTACTTC. Protein sequence: CASSLGPRAYEQYF.

The J gene is TRBJ2-5, the V gene TRBV7-9; 8 nucleotides match TRBD1. The CDR3 contains 17 residues. J lost 5 bases, V lost 3 bases, and 14 bases had no gene match. CDR1 is SEHNR and CDR2 is FQNEAQ in the germline V gene (reference sequence). The CDR3 sequence: CASSFSIEQGARETQYF. The CDR3 nucleotides read TGTGCCAGCAGCTTTAGCATAGAGCAGGGGGCGCGTGAGACCCAGTACTTC.

This chain connects TRBV2 to TRBJ1-2; no definite D call. The CDR3 totals 15 residues. Trimming shortened V by 0 bases and J by 4 bases, and 12 bases separated the two germline ends. Germline V lookup: CDR1 SNHLY, CDR2 FYNNEI. Written as DNA, the CDR3 is TGTGCCAGCAGTGAAGCTTCAGGTACCCTCTATGGCTACACCTTC. This codes for CASSEASGTLYGYTF.

The V call is TRBV13, the J call TRBJ2-2, with 9 nucleotides matching TRBD2. The germline V gene has CDR1 PRHDT and CDR2 FYEKMQ (reference sequence). Trimming cost V 0 bases and J 6 bases; bases outside gene matches: 8. This CDR3 contains 17 residues. The chain's CDR3 is CASSLGGGGALAGELFF. Here the CDR3 DNA reads TGTGCCAGCAGCTTAGGAGGCGGGGGGGCCCTCGCCGGGGAGCTGTTTTTT.

In this sample, this clone turned up once. The chain recombines TRBV6-5 with TRBJ1-2; D remains unclear. Trimming left V 6 bases short and J 0 bases short, with 8 bases between. The CDR3 covers 13 residues. From germline, CDR1 is MNHEY and CDR2 SVGAGI. As DNA, the CDR3 is TGTGCCAGCAGAACAGAGACTAACTATGGCTACACCTTC. Its protein product is CASRTETNYGYTF.

The chain joins TRBV5-1 to TRBJ1-4; D may be TRBD1 (5 bases). Germline lookup yields CDR1 SGHRS and CDR2 YFSETQ. This CDR3 spans 15 amino acids. Deletions cut 4 bases from V and 4 bases from J, with 14 bases between. The CDR3 spells CASSPQSGVNEKLFF. The CDR3 bases are TGCGCCAGCAGCCCCCAATCGGGGGTTAATGAAAAACTGTTTTTT. The full variable domain, in which reference TRBV5-1 and TRBJ1-4 provide the parts outside the CDR3, is KAGVTQTPRYLIKTRGQQVTLSCSPISGHRSVSWYQQTPGQGLQFLFEYFSETQRNKGNFPGRFSGRQFSNSRSEMNVSTLELGDSALYLCASSPQSGVNEKLFFGSGTQLSVL.

This sequence joins TRBV3-1 (or the pseudogene TRBV3-2) and TRBJ2-3, with D perhaps matching TRBD1 (5 bases). CDR3 length: 15 amino acids. V shed 0 bases and J shed 1 base, with 8 bases lying between them. CDR1 is LGHDT, CDR2 YNNKEL, per germline (reference sequence). CDR3: CASSQDIGGTDTQYF. CDR3 in DNA: TGTGCCAGCAGCCAAGATATAGGGGGCACAGATACGCAGTATTTT.

The chain combines TRBV27 with TRBJ2-7, with no clear D. This CDR3 is built from 15 residues. V was trimmed by 4 bases and J by 2 bases, leaving 15 bases between them. Germline V gene sequence: CDR1 MNHEY, CDR2 SMNVEV (reference sequence). This CDR3 is CASSSERARTYEQYF. DNA of the CDR3: TGTGCCAGCAGTTCGGAGAGAGCTAGAACCTACGAGCAGTACTTC.

The chain has TRBV5-4 and TRBJ1-6; D may be TRBD1 (6 bases). The CDR3 is 14 residues long. Trimming removed 8 bases from V and 2 bases from J, with 11 bases in between. CDR1 and CDR2 (germline): SGHNT, YYREEE (reference sequence). In DNA form, the CDR3 reads TGTGCCAGTAGGACAGAGCCCTATAATTCACCCCTCCACTTT. This translates into CASRTEPYNSPLHF.

This chain connects TRBV5-1 to TRBJ2-7; TRBD1 aligns across 8 bases. The CDR3 runs 13 residues. J lost 5 bases, V lost 4 bases, and 5 bases had no gene match. The germline CDR1 and CDR2 sequences are SGHRS and YFSETQ. The CDR3 bases are TGCGCCAGCAGCCCACGACAGGGGAACGAGCAGTACTTC. Protein product: CASSPRQGNEQYF. Based on the CDR3 plus reference TRBV5-1 and TRBJ2-7, the full variable domain is KAGVTQTPRYLIKTRGQQVTLSCSPISGHRSVSWYQQTPGQGLQFLFEYFSETQRNKGNFPGRFSGRQFSNSRSEMNVSTLELGDSALYLCASSPRQGNEQYFGPGTRLTVT.

The V call is TRBV6-5, the J call TRBJ2-7; a weak D match, TRBD2 (6 bases). CDR3 size: 14 residues. Looked up from germline, CDR1 is MNHEY and CDR2 is SVGAGI. The V gene lost 0 bases and the J gene lost 4 bases, with 10 bases spanning the gap. The CDR3: CASSYSRGFYEQYF. The CDR3 nucleotides read TGTGCCAGCAGTTACTCGCGGGGATTTTACGAGCAGTACTTC.

The rearrangement joins TRBV19 to TRBJ1-2, with TRBD1 identical over 12 bases. Per germline, CDR1 LNHDA and CDR2 SQIVND (reference sequence). V shed 5 bases, J shed 4 bases, and the junction held 5 bases outside the gene matches. The CDR3 runs to 15 residues. The CDR3 protein is CASSAGTGGSYGYTF. The CDR3 region has the DNA TGTGCCAGTAGTGCGGGGACAGGGGGCAGCTATGGCTACACCTTC.

This clone showed up just once. CDR3 protein: CASSQDSASGGVADTQYF. For the CDR3, the DNA is TGTGCCAGCAGCCAAGATTCGGCTAGCGGGGGGGTTGCAGATACGCAGTATTTT. The chain couples TRBV4-2 to TRBJ2-3; TRBD2 aligns across 12 bases. The CDR3 contains 18 residues. CDR1 is LGHNA, CDR2 YNFKEQ, per germline. V was pared by 0 bases and J by 4 bases, with 8 bases of the junction left unmatched.